The text below deals with one T cell receptor (beta chain). This specimen belongs to a study of T cell responses to AZD1222 COVID-19 vaccine. On the study more broadly: Combined were second doses at about 4 or about 12 weeks.

Between the trimmed V and J ends, which lost 3 bases and 4 bases, there was a span of 10 bases. CDR3 length equals 14 residues. Germline CDR1 and CDR2: MDHEN and SYDVKM. Clones were sequenced by immunoSEQ multiplex PCR, and TCRdb holds only the in-frame ones, with some missing. Of approximately 100,000 clones listed, 90% to 95% are singletons. Here the sequenced sample was peripheral blood, taken on day 0 of AZD1222 vaccination. The V gene is TRBV28, the J gene TRBJ1-3; possibly TRBD1 for D (5 bases). The clonotype was recovered from an adult in good health. The CDR3 loop is CASSFSDRGNTIYF. CDR3 sequence (DNA): TGTGCCAGCAGTTTCAGCGACAGAGGAAACACCATATATTTT.